This is a list of T cell receptor beta chains from one sample in a study of T cell repertoires in cytomegalovirus infection. TCRdb reanalysed the reads using MiXCR and keeps one entry per CDR3 protein. The sample carries around 540,000 distinct CDR3 sequences, around 35% recorded once. These receptors are not linked to any known antigen. The sample was cultured PBMCs, taken from culture after CMV antigen stimulation. Receptors originate from a human donor in good health (CMV status not recorded). Some clones in this sample may be carry-over from other donors' samples. Both conserved end residues are part of each CDR3. Each record gives: D gene, V gene, clone size, J gene, CDR3 protein, CDR3 DNA. The D gene is left open where the match is weak. Clone size is not always given. Where it is, it says once, few, many or a class for expanded clones.

>TRBD2|TRBV23-1|NA|TRBJ2-1
CANSGRNNFYNEQFF
TGCGCCAACAGCGGGAGGAATAATTTTTACAATGAGCAGTTCTTC
>NA|TRBV6-2/TRBV6-3|NA|TRBJ1-1
CASSSTMAEAFF
TGTGCCAGCAGTTCTACGATGGCTGAAGCTTTCTTT
>NA|TRBV19|NA|TRBJ1-4
CASSRRGQTNEKLFF
TGTGCCAGTAGCCGGAGGGGACAAACTAATGAAAAACTGTTTTTT
>NA|TRBV6-2/TRBV6-3|NA|TRBJ2-1
CASSYSLASYNEQFF
TGTGCCAGCAGTTACTCTCTAGCCTCCTACAATGAGCAGTTCTTC
>TRBD1|TRBV7-6|few|TRBJ2-7
CASSVFGTEYEQYF
TGTGCCAGCAGCGTATTCGGGACAGAGTACGAGCAGTACTTC
>NA|TRBV7-9|NA|TRBJ2-3
CASSLGFTATSTDTQYF
TGTGCCAGCAGCTTAGGCTTTACGGCAACTAGCACAGATACGCAGTATTTT
>NA|TRBV7-2|few|TRBJ2-3
CASSYRLGPDTQYF
TGTGCCAGCAGCTACAGACTAGGCCCAGATACGCAGTATTTT
>NA|TRBV11-2|NA|TRBJ2-2
CASSYSQSNTGELFF
TGTGCCAGCAGCTACTCACAGTCAAACACCGGGGAGCTGTTTTTT
>NA|TRBV28|NA|TRBJ1-6
CASNHRSSYNSPLHF
TGTGCCAGCAATCACAGGAGCTCCTATAATTCACCCCTCCACTTT
>NA|TRBV7-2|many|TRBJ2-3
CASSLAPTDTQYF
TGTGCCAGCAGCTTAGCCCCGACAGATACGCAGTATTTT
>NA|TRBV7-9|few|TRBJ2-7
CASSLAPAGTGHYEQYF
TGTGCCAGCAGCTTAGCGCCAGCGGGAACGGGACACTACGAGCAGTACTTC
>TRBD2|TRBV3-1|NA|TRBJ2-1
CASSQAPWTSGSDEQFF
TGTGCCAGCAGCCAAGCTCCCTGGACTAGCGGGAGCGATGAGCAGTTCTTC
>NA|TRBV6-2/TRBV6-3|NA|TRBJ1-1
CAGSRGMNTEAFF
TGTGCCGGATCCCGGGGAATGAACACTGAAGCTTTCTTT
>NA|TRBV19|NA|TRBJ1-3
CASSSDDSGNTIYF
TGTGCCAGTAGTTCGGACGACTCTGGAAACACCATATATTTT
>NA|TRBV6-2/TRBV6-3|few|TRBJ2-3
CASSKRLVADTQYF
TGTGCCAGCAGTAAAAGACTAGTGGCAGATACGCAGTATTTT
>NA|TRBV11-3|NA|TRBJ1-1
CASSYQENTEAFF
TGTGCCAGCAGCTATCAGGAGAACACTGAAGCTTTCTTT
>NA|TRBV7-2|many|TRBJ1-5
CASSPKNSNQPQHF
TGTGCCAGCAGCCCTAAGAACAGCAATCAGCCCCAGCATTTT
>NA|TRBV12-3/TRBV12-4|many|TRBJ1-2
CASLPGFVGGYTF
TGTGCCAGCCTTCCCGGTTTTGTAGGTGGCTACACCTTC
>TRBD2|TRBV20-1|NA|TRBJ2-5
CSARDPGLAQETQYF
TGCAGTGCTAGAGACCCCGGACTAGCCCAAGAGACCCAGTACTTC
>NA|TRBV5-4|few|TRBJ2-3
CASSLSSRGFLTDTQYF
TGTGCCAGCAGCTTATCATCACGCGGCTTCCTCACAGATACGCAGTATTTT